Listed here are 25 T cell receptor beta chains from one sample, sequenced in a study of blood T cell repertoires in COVID-19. Some clones are missing from TCRdb's copy, which holds only in-frame ones; the method was immunoSEQ multiplex PCR. The sample has about 240,000 clones; about 81% are singletons. The sample taken for sequencing was peripheral blood. These receptors all come from a woman aged 55-75 years with active or convalescent COVID-19.

This clone was seen a single time. J is TRBJ2-5 and V is TRBV28; perhaps TRBD1 as D (5 bases). V lost 3 bases, J lost 7 bases, and 18 bases lay in between. Germline V CDR1 and CDR2: MDHEN, SYDVKM. This CDR3 has 15 residues. Here the CDR3 DNA reads TGTGCCAGCAGTTTCGAGACAGCCTTGGGAACGACCCAGTACTTC. Translation gives CASSFETALGTTQYF.

The CDR3 DNA follows: TGCGCCAGCAGCCGAGTTCCACCTGTGGGACTAGCCTCTCAAGAGACCCAGTACTTC. It codes for CASSRVPPVGLASQETQYF. V usage is TRBV4-1 and J usage is TRBJ2-5; TRBD2 matches 9 bases. CDR1 and CDR2 (germline): MGHRA, YSYEKL. V was clipped by 4 bases and J by 2 bases; unmatched bases: 17. The CDR3 is 19 amino acids.

This chain connects TRBV4-3 to TRBJ2-1; perhaps TRBD2 as D (7 bases). Trimming left V 3 bases short and J 0 bases short, with 12 bases between. Per germline, CDR1 LGHNA and CDR2 YSLEER. The CDR3 is 16 residues long. Here the CDR3 reads CASSQTGGSSYNEQFF. The CDR3 bases are TGCGCCAGCAGCCAGACGGGGGGCAGCTCCTACAATGAGCAGTTCTTC.

The chain combines TRBV6-5 with TRBJ1-1; D is unclear. The CDR3 length is 12 residues. Germline CDR1 reads MNHEY; CDR2 reads SVGAGI. V shed 6 bases and J shed 0 bases, with 5 bases lying between them. The CDR3 reads CASRGVNTEAFF. The CDR3, as DNA: TGTGCCAGCAGAGGAGTGAACACTGAAGCTTTCTTT.

The chain joins TRBV30 to TRBJ1-2, with D maybe TRBD1 (6 bases). In germline, CDR1 is GTSNPN, CDR2 SVGIG (reference sequence). The CDR3 length is 14 residues. V lost 4 bases and J 4 bases, leaving 16 bases between the germline ends. CDR3 nucleotide sequence: TGTGCCTGGACGGGACACCTCCGAGCCTATGGCTACACCTTC. Protein product: CAWTGHLRAYGYTF.

This clone was seen just once. The chain recombines TRBV19 with TRBJ1-6; weak D call: TRBD1 (6 bases). CDR1 and CDR2 (germline): LNHDA, SQIVND (reference sequence). CDR3 length: 15 amino acids. Trimming pared 3 bases from V and 5 bases from J, leaving 11 bases between. CDR3 protein: CASSMSGQDNSPLHF. CDR3 DNA: TGTGCCAGTAGTATGTCGGGACAAGATAATTCACCCCTCCACTTT.

This chain uses TRBV5-1 with TRBJ2-3, with 11 nucleotides matching TRBD2. Germline trimming cut 4 bases from V and 1 base from J; bases unmatched to any gene: 5. This CDR3 spans 16 amino acids. Germline V gene lookup returns CDR1 SGHRS and CDR2 YFSETQ. DNA for the CDR3: TGCGCCAGCAGCCCTATTAGCGGGGGGGGCACAGATACGCAGTATTTT. The encoded protein is CASSPISGGGTDTQYF.

The chain links TRBV18 to TRBJ2-1; 14 bases line up with TRBD2. V shed 3 bases, J shed 3 bases, and the junction held 13 bases outside the gene matches. Germline CDR1 reads KGHSH; CDR2 reads LQKENI. There are 20 residues in the CDR3. The DNA of the CDR3 is TGTGCCAGCTCACCCCTCCCAACCGGGACTAGCGGGGGTAACTACAATGAGCAGTTCTTC. Translation gives CASSPLPTGTSGGNYNEQFF.

This chain joins TRBV7-8 and TRBJ1-2; a possible D gene is TRBD1 (5 bases). The CDR3 spans 14 residues. The germline CDR1 and CDR2 sequences are SGHVS and FQNEAQ. The V end lost 5 bases, the J end lost 4 bases, and 14 bases lay between the germline ends. The CDR3 loop is CASSTLGGGYGYTF. DNA for the CDR3: TGTGCCAGCAGCACCCTCGGGGGGGGCTATGGCTACACCTTC.

In DNA, the CDR3 is TGTGCCAGCACAGGACTGGCGGGGGGATCCACCGGGGAGCTGTTTTTT. Amino acids: CASTGLAGGSTGELFF. The chain uses TRBV13 and TRBJ2-2, with TRBD2 matching 8 bases. Germline assignment: CDR1 PRHDT and CDR2 FYEKMQ (reference sequence). V shed 7 bases, J shed 4 bases, and the junction held 11 bases outside the gene matches. The CDR3 is 16 residues long.

V gene TRBV4-2 combines with J gene TRBJ1-3; D is uncertain. V dropped 5 bases and J dropped 1 base, with 6 bases sitting between them. CDR3 length equals 13 residues. Germline values: CDR1 LGHNA, CDR2 YNFKEQ. The CDR3 is CASSAGSGNTIYF. The CDR3 DNA follows: TGTGCCAGCAGCGCGGGATCTGGAAACACCATATATTTT.

This chain links TRBV27 with TRBJ1-1; no definite D call. The CDR3 length is 16 residues. The V and J ends lost 2 bases and 0 bases respectively, with 13 bases between them. CDR1 and CDR2 (germline): MNHEY, SMNVEV (reference sequence). The chain's CDR3 is CASSLKSAGMNTEAFF. In nucleotides, the CDR3 is TGTGCCAGCAGTTTAAAATCCGCGGGCATGAACACTGAAGCTTTCTTT.

The chain combines TRBV7-2 with TRBJ2-7; tentative D call: TRBD1 (8 bases). Trimming shortened V by 6 bases and J by 0 bases, and 18 bases separated the two germline ends. The length of the CDR3 is 16 residues. Germline-derived CDR1 and CDR2 are SGHTA and FQGNSA. CDR3 DNA: TGTGCCAGCAGTAAAAAGCGGGACAGGTACTCCTACGAGCAGTACTTC. Translating it yields CASSKKRDRYSYEQYF.

The V gene is TRBV12-3 or TRBV12-4, the J gene TRBJ2-1; D not certain. The CDR3 covers 11 residues. Between the trimmed V and J ends, which lost 6 bases and 8 bases, there was a span of 8 bases. The CDR3 loop is CASSLQDEQFF. CDR3 coding DNA: TGTGCCAGCAGCCTTCAGGATGAGCAGTTCTTC.

This chain joins TRBV21-1 and TRBJ2-7; the D segment call TRBD1 is taken from the table without a DNA check. TRBV21-1 is shown as a pseudogene. The CDR3 runs to 16 residues. The CDR3 protein is CASSKGGDRVDYEQYF. Written as DNA, the CDR3 is TGTGCCAGCAGCAAGGGAGGGGACAGGGTTGACTACGAGCAGTACTTC.

The chain couples TRBV18 to TRBJ2-1; 13 nucleotides line up with TRBD2. The CDR3 has 15 amino acids. The trim removed 0 bases at V and 12 bases at J, leaving 5 bases unmatched. The germline V gene has CDR1 KGHSH and CDR2 LQKENI. The CDR3 protein is CASSPPGLAGDWQFF. CDR3 coding DNA: TGTGCCAGCTCACCACCTGGACTAGCGGGGGACTGGCAGTTCTTC.

The chain joins TRBV7-9 to TRBJ2-1; D might be TRBD2 (5 bases). Deletions cut 3 bases from V and 3 bases from J, with 9 bases between. This CDR3 region has 14 residues. Germline-derived CDR1 and CDR2 are SEHNR and FQNEAQ (reference sequence). CDR3 region: CASSLGGLYNEQFF. CDR3 nucleotide sequence: TGTGCCAGCAGCTTGGGCGGACTCTACAATGAGCAGTTCTTC.

The chain uses TRBV7-2 and TRBJ1-2; 8 nucleotides align to TRBD1. V trimming: 1 base; J trimming: 5 bases; junction bases outside the gene matches: 15. Germline V gives CDR1 SGHTA, CDR2 FQGNSA. This CDR3 is built from 18 residues. CDR3 protein: CASSLVSGGDLVSYGYTF. Written as DNA, the CDR3 is TGTGCCAGCAGCTTAGTGTCAGGGGGCGACCTAGTATCATATGGCTACACCTTC.

This sequence joins TRBV2 and TRBJ2-7; 11 bases match TRBD1. Germline trimming cut 6 bases from V and 5 bases from J; bases unmatched to any gene: 6. Per the germline V gene, CDR1 is SNHLY and CDR2 is FYNNEI. The CDR3 is made up of 14 amino acids. CDR3 nucleotide sequence: TGTGCCAGCAGAGCGAGGACAGGGGGCCACGAGCAGTACTTC. It yields the protein CASRARTGGHEQYF.

The gene calls are TRBV6-1 and TRBJ1-3; TRBD1 matches 8 bases. V shed 4 bases, J shed 0 bases, and the junction held 14 bases outside the gene matches. Germline lookup yields CDR1 MNHNS and CDR2 SASEGT. The CDR3 consists of 19 residues. CDR3 residues: CASSVRGRTGPSSGNTIYF. DNA for the CDR3: TGTGCCAGCAGTGTGAGGGGACGGACAGGGCCCAGCTCTGGAAACACCATATATTTT.

V and J are TRBV5-1 and TRBJ1-1; 10 bases line up with TRBD1. The CDR3 has 15 amino acids. The V gene's germline CDR1 is SGHRS and CDR2 YFSETQ. The V gene end was trimmed by 4 bases and the J gene end by 1 base; junction bases not matched to a gene: 4. The CDR3 bases are TGCGCCAGCAGCATACGGGACAGGGGGAACACTGAAGCTTTCTTT. Translated, it gives CASSIRDRGNTEAFF.

Only a few counts were recorded for this clone. The CDR3 DNA reads TGTGCCAGTAGTATGGGAGAACGCTATAGCAATCAGCCCCAGCATTTT. It translates to CASSMGERYSNQPQHF. V usage is TRBV19 and J usage is TRBJ1-5; D is ambiguous. Per the germline V gene, CDR1 is LNHDA and CDR2 is SQIVND (reference sequence). This CDR3 has 16 amino acids. Between the trimmed V and J ends, which lost 3 bases and 0 bases, there was a span of 12 bases.

The gene calls are TRBV30 and TRBJ1-6, with a possible D match to TRBD1 (6 bases). CDR3 length: 16 residues. V lost 2 bases and J lost 7, with 18 bases in between. CDR1 is GTSNPN and CDR2 is SVGIG in the germline V gene (reference sequence). CDR3: CAWSMPPGQVNSPLHF. DNA of the CDR3: TGTGCCTGGAGTATGCCCCCGGGACAAGTGAATTCACCCCTCCACTTT.

J is TRBJ2-7 and V is TRBV5-1; TRBD2 matches at 7 bases. Germline CDR1 and CDR2: SGHRS and YFSETQ. V dropped 2 bases and J dropped 1; count of bases not matched to a gene: 6. This CDR3 has 15 amino acids. The CDR3 here is CASSFAGVNSYEQYF. The DNA for the CDR3 is TGCGCCAGCAGCTTCGCGGGGGTTAATTCCTACGAGCAGTACTTC.

The rearrangement joins TRBV7-2 to TRBJ1-6, with D unresolved. The CDR3 has 13 amino acids. Trimming took off 4 bases at V and 8 bases at J, with 9 bases between the two ends. Germline V gene lookup returns CDR1 SGHTA and CDR2 FQGNSA. The CDR3 region is CASSSQVDSPLHF. The DNA of the CDR3 is TGTGCCAGCAGCTCCCAGGTGGATTCACCCCTCCACTTT.